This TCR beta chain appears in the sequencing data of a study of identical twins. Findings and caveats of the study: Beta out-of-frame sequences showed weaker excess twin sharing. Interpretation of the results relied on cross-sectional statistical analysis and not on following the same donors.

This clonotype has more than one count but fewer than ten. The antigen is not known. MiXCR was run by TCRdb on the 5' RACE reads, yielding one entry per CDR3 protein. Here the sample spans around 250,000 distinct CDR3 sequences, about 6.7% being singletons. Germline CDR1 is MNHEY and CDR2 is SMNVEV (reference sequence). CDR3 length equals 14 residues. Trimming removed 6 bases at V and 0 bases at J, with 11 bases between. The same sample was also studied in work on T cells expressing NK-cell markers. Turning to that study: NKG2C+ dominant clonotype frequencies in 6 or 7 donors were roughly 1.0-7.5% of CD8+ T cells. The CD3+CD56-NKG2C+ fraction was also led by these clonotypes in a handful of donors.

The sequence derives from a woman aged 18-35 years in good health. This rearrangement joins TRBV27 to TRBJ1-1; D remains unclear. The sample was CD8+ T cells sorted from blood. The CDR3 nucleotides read TGTGCCAGCAGGCCTTGGGGAATGAACACTGAAGCTTTCTTT. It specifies CASRPWGMNTEAFF.